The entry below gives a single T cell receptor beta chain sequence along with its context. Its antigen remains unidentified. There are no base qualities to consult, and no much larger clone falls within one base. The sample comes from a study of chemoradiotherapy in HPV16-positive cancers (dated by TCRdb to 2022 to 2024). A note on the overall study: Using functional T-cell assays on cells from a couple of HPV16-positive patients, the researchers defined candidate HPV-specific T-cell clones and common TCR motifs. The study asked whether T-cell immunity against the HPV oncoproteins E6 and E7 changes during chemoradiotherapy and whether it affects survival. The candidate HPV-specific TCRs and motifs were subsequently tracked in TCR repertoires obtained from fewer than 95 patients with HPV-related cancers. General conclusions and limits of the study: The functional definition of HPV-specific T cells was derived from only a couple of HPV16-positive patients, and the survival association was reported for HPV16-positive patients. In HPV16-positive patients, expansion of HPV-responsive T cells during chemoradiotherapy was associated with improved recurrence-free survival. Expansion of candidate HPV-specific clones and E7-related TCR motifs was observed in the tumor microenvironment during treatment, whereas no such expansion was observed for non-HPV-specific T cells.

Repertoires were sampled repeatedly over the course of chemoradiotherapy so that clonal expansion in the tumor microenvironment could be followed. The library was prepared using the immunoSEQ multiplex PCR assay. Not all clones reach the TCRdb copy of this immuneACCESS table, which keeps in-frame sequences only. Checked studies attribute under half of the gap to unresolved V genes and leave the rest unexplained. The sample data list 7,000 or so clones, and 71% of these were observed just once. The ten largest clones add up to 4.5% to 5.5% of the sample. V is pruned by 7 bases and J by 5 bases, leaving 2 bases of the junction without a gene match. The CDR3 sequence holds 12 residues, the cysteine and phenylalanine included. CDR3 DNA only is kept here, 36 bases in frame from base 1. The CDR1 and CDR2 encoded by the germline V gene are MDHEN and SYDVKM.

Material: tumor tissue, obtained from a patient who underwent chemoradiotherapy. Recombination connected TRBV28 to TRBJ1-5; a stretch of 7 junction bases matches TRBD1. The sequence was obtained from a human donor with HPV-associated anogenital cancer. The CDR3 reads CASTGQDQPQHF. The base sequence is TGTGCCAGCACCGGACAGGATCAGCCCCAGCATTTT.